This T cell receptor beta chain was captured in a study of cytomegalovirus exposure and HLA in healthy donors. General observations from the study: A later analysis found first-cohort TCR clusters tended to co-occur in the 130 or so validation repertoires. The study designated some 180 TCR beta chains cytomegalovirus-associated.

Here immunoSEQ multiplex PCR was the method, and the copy in TCRdb shows in-frame clones only, minus some. The profile shows some 120,000 clones, roughly nine tenths of them singletons. V shed 3 bases and J 2 bases; nucleotides not matched to a gene: 4. The CDR3 loop spans 15 amino acids. Germline CDR1 SQVTM, CDR2 ANQGSEA. A word on this clone: What it recognizes is unknown.

This rearrangement joins TRBV29-1 to TRBJ2-7, with 13 bases identical to TRBD2. This TCR was sampled from a woman under 30 in good health and CMV-seronegative. Sequenced material: PBMCs. As DNA, the CDR3 is TGCAGCGTTGAGGGACTAGCGGGAAGAACCTACGAGCAGTACTTC. This sequence encodes CSVEGLAGRTYEQYF.